Below are 19 T cell receptor beta chains sequenced from a single sample in a study of technical replicates of blood from a handful of donors. Assay used: immunoSEQ multiplex PCR; TCRdb lists only in-frame clones, some missing. Of about 56,000 clones in the sample, 93% are singletons; the top ten hold around 4%. Specimen: PBMCs. The receptor set was obtained from a human donor in good health. Some clones in this sample may be carry-over from other donors' samples.

In its sample, this clone was seen once. The chain links TRBV15 to TRBJ1-1, with D unresolved. Germline CDR1 LNHNV, CDR2 YYDKDF (reference sequence). This CDR3 has 13 residues. Between the trimmed V and J ends, which lost 0 bases and 8 bases, there was a span of 10 bases. Here the CDR3 reads CATSREIKREAFF. CDR3 nucleotides: TGTGCCACCAGCAGAGAAATAAAGCGGGAAGCTTTCTTT.

The V call is TRBV11-1, the J call TRBJ2-5, with a tentative D call TRBD1 (6 bases). V dropped 1 base and J dropped 7 bases, with 19 bases sitting between them. CDR3 size: 16 residues. Germline V gene data show CDR1 as SGHAT and CDR2 as FQDESV (reference sequence). The DNA for the CDR3 is TGTGCCAGCAGCTTAGTCTCGGGACAAGAAACGGGGACCCAGTACTTC. It specifies CASSLVSGQETGTQYF.

The rearrangement joins TRBV9 to TRBJ2-2; TRBD2 might be the D (5 bases). Trimming removed 0 bases at V and 3 bases at J, with 9 bases between. The germline V gene encodes CDR1 SGDLS and CDR2 YYNGEE. The CDR3 is 15 amino acids. The CDR3 coding sequence is TGTGCCAGCAGCGTAGGGTGCGGGTACACCGGGGAGCTGTTTTTT. As protein: CASSVGCGYTGELFF.

This chain connects TRBV18 to TRBJ1-1; TRBD1 aligns across 10 bases. This CDR3 is 15 amino acids long. Germline V CDR1 and CDR2: KGHSH, LQKENI. V shed 2 bases, J shed 3 bases, and the junction held 3 bases outside the gene matches. The CDR3 nucleotides are TGTGCCAGCTCACCAATTGGGACAGGGGACACTGAAGCTTTCTTT. Amino acids: CASSPIGTGDTEAFF.

The V call is TRBV29-1, the J call TRBJ1-1, with 7 bases matching TRBD1. Unmatched junction bases numbered 18, after V lost 0 bases and J lost 5 bases. This CDR3 spans 18 amino acids. Germline loops: CDR1 SQVTM, CDR2 ANQGSEA. The CDR3: CSVEDKLAGPYRGTEAFF. The CDR3 DNA is TGCAGCGTTGAAGATAAGTTAGCGGGGCCCTACAGGGGAACTGAAGCTTTCTTT.

The J gene is TRBJ1-2, the V gene TRBV13; the D is unclear. Germline lookup yields CDR1 PRHDT and CDR2 FYEKMQ (reference sequence). This CDR3 is built from 11 residues. Trimming left V 6 bases short and J 8 bases short, with 10 bases between. The CDR3 sequence is CASSRGPGYTF. CDR3 in DNA: TGTGCCAGCAGTCGAGGCCCGGGCTACACCTTC.

The chain is built from TRBV9 and TRBJ2-3; perhaps TRBD2 as D (6 bases). CDR1 is SGDLS and CDR2 is YYNGEE in the germline V gene. This CDR3 comprises 15 residues. V dropped 4 bases and J dropped 0 bases, with 12 bases sitting between them. The CDR3 here is CASSWWGDSTDTQYF. The CDR3 nucleotides are TGTGCCAGCAGCTGGTGGGGGGACAGCACAGATACGCAGTATTTT.

V gene TRBV5-1 combines with J gene TRBJ2-1; D possibly corresponds to TRBD1 (6 bases). The CDR3 has 14 amino acids. The germline V gene encodes CDR1 SGHRS and CDR2 YFSETQ. The ends were cut back, 5 bases at V and 4 bases at J, with 13 bases in the middle. CDR3 nucleotide sequence: TGCGCCAGCAGGTGGCAGGGGTTTTACAATGAGCAGTTCTTC. Protein: CASRWQGFYNEQFF.

The sample holds one count of this clone. This chain connects TRBV27 to TRBJ1-2; D gene ambiguous. The CDR3 extends over 13 amino acids. Germline V lookup: CDR1 MNHEY, CDR2 SMNVEV (reference sequence). Trimming cost V 0 bases and J 7 bases, with 9 bases left between them. The CDR3 region is CASSLSSVSGYTF. Here the CDR3 DNA reads TGTGCCAGCAGTTTATCCTCGGTTTCTGGCTACACCTTC.

The sample holds one count of this clone. The rearrangement links TRBV15 to TRBJ2-2, with TRBD2 matching over 10 bases. J lost 7 bases, V lost 0 bases, and 14 bases had no gene match. The CDR3 has 19 residues. Germline V gives CDR1 LNHNV, CDR2 YYDKDF (reference sequence). CDR3 coding DNA: TGTGCCACCAGCAGAGATCACCCCTTAGCGGGGGGTGCGATCGGGGAGCTGTTTTTT. As protein: CATSRDHPLAGGAIGELFF.

The chain combines TRBV9 with TRBJ1-6, with D tentatively TRBD1 (5 bases). The V gene's germline CDR1 is SGDLS and CDR2 YYNGEE. With 0 bases removed from V and 6 bases from J, the gap between germline ends came to 10 bases. The CDR3 extends over 15 amino acids. The CDR3 sequence is CASSVEGTSNSPLHF. CDR3 DNA: TGTGCCAGCAGCGTAGAAGGGACTTCTAATTCACCCCTCCACTTT.

V and J are TRBV5-1 and TRBJ1-2; D not resolved. The CDR3 has 12 residues. The V end was cut by 4 bases, the J end by 7 bases, with 11 bases between. Germline V gene data show CDR1 as SGHRS and CDR2 as YFSETQ. For the CDR3, the DNA is TGCGCCAGCAGCCTGCGGGGTGTTGGCTACACCTTC. This codes for CASSLRGVGYTF.

This clone was seen just once. The chain joins TRBV4-1 to TRBJ2-7; the D is unclear. CDR3 length: 17 residues. V lost 0 bases, J lost 0 bases, and 15 bases lay in between. In germline, CDR1 is MGHRA, CDR2 YSYEKL. The CDR3 DNA sequence: TGCGCCAGCAGCCAAGAGGTCCCCCGTAGGAGCTCCTACGAGCAGTACTTC. Its translation: CASSQEVPRRSSYEQYF.

The chain is built from TRBV2 and TRBJ1-4; 9 nucleotides match TRBD1. The CDR3 sequence is 15 residues long. From germline, CDR1 is SNHLY and CDR2 FYNNEI. J lost 7 bases, V lost 6 bases, and 9 bases had no gene match. The CDR3 bases are TGTGCCAGCAGATTACGGACAGGGGCGCTTGAAAAACTGTTTTTT. Translated, it gives CASRLRTGALEKLFF.

This rearrangement joins TRBV25-1 to TRBJ1-2, with D tentatively TRBD1 (6 bases). The CDR3 runs 17 residues. Germline assignment: CDR1 MGHDK and CDR2 SYGVNS. Trimming removed 2 bases at V and 0 bases at J, with 16 bases between. CDR3 residues: CASSETGRGAANYGYTF. CDR3 coding DNA: TGTGCCAGCAGTGAAACGGGCAGGGGCGCAGCTAACTATGGCTACACCTTC.

The rearrangement joins TRBV7-3 to TRBJ2-1; 9 bases agree with TRBD2. Germline V lookup: CDR1 SGHTA, CDR2 FQGTGA. CDR3 size: 17 residues. V lost 2 bases and J lost 5; bases outside the gene matches: 10. The DNA of the CDR3 is TGTGCCAGCAGCTTATTCCAGCGGGAGGACCCCCACAATGAGCAGTTCTTC. Amino acids: CASSLFQREDPHNEQFF. The full variable domain, its missing parts supplied by reference TRBV7-3 and TRBJ2-1, is GAGVSQTPSNKVTEKGKYVELRCDPISGHTALYWYRQSLGQGPEFLIYFQGTGAADDSGLPNDRFFAVRPEGSVSTLKIQRTERGDSAVYLCASSLFQREDPHNEQFFGPGTRLTVL.

V and J are TRBV6-5 and TRBJ1-2; D is undetermined. V lost 2 bases and J 7 bases, leaving 11 bases between the germline ends. CDR1 is MNHEY and CDR2 is SVGAGI in the germline V gene. CDR3 length: 13 residues. DNA for the CDR3: TGTGCCAGCAGTTACGGGAGAGAAAGTGGCTACACCTTC. Encoded protein: CASSYGRESGYTF.

The chain employs TRBV5-1 and TRBJ2-5; D is perhaps TRBD2 (5 bases). Germline values: CDR1 SGHRS, CDR2 YFSETQ. V dropped 3 bases and J dropped 1 base, with 10 bases sitting between them. CDR3 size: 14 residues. The CDR3 DNA follows: TGCGCCAGCAGCTCGGAGGCAGTCCAAGAGACCCAGTACTTC. It is translated as CASSSEAVQETQYF.

The chain carries TRBV27 and TRBJ1-5; D gene unclear. Germline CDR1 is MNHEY and CDR2 is SMNVEV (reference sequence). V shed 2 bases and J shed 0 bases, with 8 bases lying between them. The CDR3 extends over 15 amino acids. In DNA, the CDR3 is TGTGCCAGCAGTTTAACACCGTATAGCAATCAGCCCCAGCATTTT. Amino acids: CASSLTPYSNQPQHF.